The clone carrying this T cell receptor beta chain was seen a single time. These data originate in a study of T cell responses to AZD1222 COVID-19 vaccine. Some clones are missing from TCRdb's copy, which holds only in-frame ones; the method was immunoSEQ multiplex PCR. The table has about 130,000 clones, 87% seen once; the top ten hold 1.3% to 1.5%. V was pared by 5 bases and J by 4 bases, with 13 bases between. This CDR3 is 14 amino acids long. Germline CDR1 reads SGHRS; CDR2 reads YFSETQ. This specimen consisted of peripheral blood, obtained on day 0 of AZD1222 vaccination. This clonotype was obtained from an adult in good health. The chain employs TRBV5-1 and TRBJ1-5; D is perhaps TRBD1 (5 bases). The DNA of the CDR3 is TGCGCCAGCAGTCCGGGGCGCGGGAATCAGCCCCAGCATTTT. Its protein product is CASSPGRGNQPQHF.